Sequencing of this TCR beta chain was carried out in a study of monozygotic twins with inflammatory bowel disease. Study observations and caveats: IBD patients exhibited fewer clonotypes shared with other individuals than healthy twins, particularly with disease activity. The authors note that differing immunosuppressive treatments may have added variability to patient repertoires.

With regard to this clonotype: Its antigen is currently unknown.

The CDR3 is made up of 11 amino acids. Germline CDR1 reads MNHEY; CDR2 reads SMNVEV (reference sequence). Each sample's cDNA came from eight separate reactions. TCRdb re-analyzed the 5' RACE reads; it lists each CDR3 protein once, without DNA. The sample data list 300,000 to 400,000 distinct CDR3 sequences. The sequencing input was blood. The chain joins TRBV27 to TRBJ2-7. The sequence was collected from a human donor with ulcerative colitis or Crohn's disease, or a healthy co-twin of an affected twin (not recorded which). The CDR3 protein is CASGVSYEQYF.